This T cell receptor (beta chain) was sequenced during a study of graft-versus-host responses after intestinal transplantation. Study at large: Anti-thymocyte globulin induction, then tacrolimus and steroids for about three years, went to all recipients. Study-wide findings and caveats: GvH clones were found in recipient marrow; some appeared first in ileum or blood.

Germline CDR1 reads MGHDK; CDR2 reads SYGVNS. V gave up 2 bases and J gave up 0 bases, with 7 bases separating them. This CDR3 comprises 15 residues. Of note for this clone: As yet, its antigen is unknown.

TCRdb's copy holds only in-frame clones and misses some; the assay was immunoSEQ multiplex PCR. The data contain about 100,000 clones, less than 90% of them singletons. The sequence was collected from a human donor who was the organ donor for an intestinal transplant. Specimen: unstimulated CD4+ T cells sorted from spleen or lymph node cells, collected before transplant. The rearrangement uses TRBV25-1 and TRBJ1-4; the D gene is possibly TRBD1 (5 bases). The CDR3 reads CASSERGTTNEKLFF. CDR3 coding DNA: TGTGCCAGCAGTGAAAGGGGTACAACTAATGAAAAACTGTTTTTT.